The rows below give T cell receptor beta chains drawn from one sample of a study of CD8+ T cells in alopecia areata. Repertoires were generated with immunoSEQ multiplex PCR, while TCRdb's copy carries only in-frame clones and drops some. The data show more than 75,000 clones, roughly two fifths seen once. The sequenced sample consisted of CD4+ T cells sorted from blood. The receptors here all came from a human donor with alopecia areata. Each CDR3 is given with its conserved first and last residue. Fields, in order: D gene, J gene, CDR3 length, V gene, clone size, CDR3 DNA, CDR3 protein. The D gene is left open where the match is weak. The listing skips clone size in some rows; elsewhere it reads once, few, many or a size class.

TRBD2	TRBJ2-3	17	TRBV5-1	NA	TGCGCCAGCAGCTTGGATCTTCTAGCGGGGGGCACAGATACGCAGTATTTT	CASSLDLLAGGTDTQYF
TRBD2	TRBJ2-3	16	TRBV29-1	NA	TGCAGCGTTGAAAGTGGGACTAGGTTACGCACAGATACGCAGTATTTT	CSVESGTRLRTDTQYF
NA	TRBJ2-3	16	TRBV7-6	few	TGTGCCAGCAGCTTAGCGCAAGGACCCAGCACAGATACGCAGTATTTT	CASSLAQGPSTDTQYF
TRBD1	TRBJ2-3	16	TRBV2	NA	TGTGCCAGCAGTGAAGCCACAGGACAGGGCACAGATACGCAGTATTTT	CASSEATGQGTDTQYF
NA	TRBJ1-1	15	TRBV7-9	few	TGTGCCAGCAGCTTAGGGGACATTGAAAACACTGAAGCTTTCTTT	CASSLGDIENTEAFF
TRBD1	TRBJ2-7	15	TRBV11-1	NA	TGTGCCAGCAGCCCACGGGAAACAGGGGGTTACGAGCAGTACTTC	CASSPRETGGYEQYF
NA	TRBJ1-5	14	TRBV4-3	NA	TGCGCCAGCAGCCAAGAATGGCGACCGAGGCCCCAGCATTTT	CASSQEWRPRPQHF
TRBD2	TRBJ2-1	16	TRBV5-1	NA	TGCGCCAGCAGCTTGATCAGGACTAGCCCCGGCAATGAGCAGTTCTTC	CASSLIRTSPGNEQFF
TRBD1	TRBJ1-2	14	TRBV28	NA	TGTGCCAGCAACTCAAGGGGGCCCCGCGGTGGCTACACCTTC	CASNSRGPRGGYTF
TRBD1	TRBJ2-5	14	TRBV11-2	few	TGTGCCAGCAGCGGGCAGGGGGCCCGGGAGACCCAGTACTTC	CASSGQGARETQYF
TRBD2	TRBJ2-5	15	TRBV18	NA	TGTGCCAGCTCACCCGGGAGGGAGATCCAAGAGACCCAGTACTTC	CASSPGREIQETQYF
NA	TRBJ1-4	14	TRBV2	few	TGTGCCTCTAAGGGGGGTGTAACTAATGAAAAACTGTTTTTT	CASKGGVTNEKLFF
TRBD1	TRBJ1-2	14	TRBV30	NA	TGTGCCTGGAGTGTACAGGGGGCGAACTATGGCTACACCTTC	CAWSVQGANYGYTF
NA	TRBJ2-1	17	TRBV11-2	NA	TGTGCCAGCAGCTTAGTGGGATCGGCGGTCTCCTACAATGAGCAGTTCTTC	CASSLVGSAVSYNEQFF
TRBD2	TRBJ2-3	14	TRBV2	once	TGTGCCAGCAGTCGGGGGGGCGGCACAGATACGCAGTATTTT	CASSRGGGTDTQYF
NA	TRBJ1-1	12	TRBV18	few	TGTGCCAGCTCAGGGGTGAACACTGAAGCTTTCTTT	CASSGVNTEAFF